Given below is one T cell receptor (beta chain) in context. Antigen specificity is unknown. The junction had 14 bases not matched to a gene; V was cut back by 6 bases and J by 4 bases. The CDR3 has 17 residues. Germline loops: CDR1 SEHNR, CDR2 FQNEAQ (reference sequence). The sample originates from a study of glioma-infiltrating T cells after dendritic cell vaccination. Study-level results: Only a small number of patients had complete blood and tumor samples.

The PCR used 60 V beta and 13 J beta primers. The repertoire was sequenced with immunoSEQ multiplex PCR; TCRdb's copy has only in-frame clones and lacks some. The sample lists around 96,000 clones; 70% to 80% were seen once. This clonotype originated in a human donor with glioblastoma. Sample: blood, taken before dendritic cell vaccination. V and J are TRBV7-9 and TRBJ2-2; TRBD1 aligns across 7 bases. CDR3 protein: CASSSMLGQKGTGELFF. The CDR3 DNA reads TGTGCCAGCAGTTCGATGCTGGGACAGAAAGGCACCGGGGAGCTGTTTTTT.